The source of this T cell receptor (beta chain) is a study of cytomegalovirus exposure and HLA in healthy donors. Both 60 Vbeta primers and 13 Jbeta primers went into the PCR. Libraries were prepared by immunoSEQ multiplex PCR; TCRdb keeps only in-frame clonotypes and omits some of them. Among 200,000 or so clones listed, approximately 88% were seen once. The CDR3 loop spans 15 amino acids. The trim removed 11 bases at V and 2 bases at J, leaving 10 bases unmatched. Germline V gene sequence: CDR1 SNHLY, CDR2 FYNNEI. This chain joins TRBV2 and TRBJ2-7, with 12 bases aligning to TRBD2. Material: PBMCs. The sequence derives from a woman between 50 and 59 years old in good health and CMV-seropositive. The CDR3 DNA reads TGTGCCCGCCGATCGACTAGCGGGGGCCCCTACGAGCAGTACTTC. Protein sequence: CARRSTSGGPYEQYF.